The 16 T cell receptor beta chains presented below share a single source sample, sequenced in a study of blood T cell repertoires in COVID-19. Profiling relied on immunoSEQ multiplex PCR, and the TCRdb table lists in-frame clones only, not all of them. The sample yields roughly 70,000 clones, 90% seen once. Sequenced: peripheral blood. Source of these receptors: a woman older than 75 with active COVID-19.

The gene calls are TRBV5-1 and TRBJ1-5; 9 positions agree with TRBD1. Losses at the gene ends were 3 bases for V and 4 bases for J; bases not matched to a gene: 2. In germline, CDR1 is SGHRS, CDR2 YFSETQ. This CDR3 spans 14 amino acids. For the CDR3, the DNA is TGCGCCAGCAGCTGGGGGACAGGGAATCAGCCCCAGCATTTT. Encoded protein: CASSWGTGNQPQHF.

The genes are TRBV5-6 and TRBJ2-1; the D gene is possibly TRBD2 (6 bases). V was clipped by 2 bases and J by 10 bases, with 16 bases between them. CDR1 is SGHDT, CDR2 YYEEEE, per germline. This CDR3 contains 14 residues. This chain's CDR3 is CASSFYSGDWEQFF. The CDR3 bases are TGTGCCAGCAGCTTCTACTCGGGGGATTGGGAGCAGTTCTTC.

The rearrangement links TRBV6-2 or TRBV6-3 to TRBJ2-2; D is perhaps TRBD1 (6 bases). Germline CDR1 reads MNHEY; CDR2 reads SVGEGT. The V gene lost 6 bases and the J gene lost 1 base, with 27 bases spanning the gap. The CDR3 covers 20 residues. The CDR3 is CASRYAGVGTPYQNTGELFF. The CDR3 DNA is TGTGCCAGCAGATACGCAGGGGTCGGCACACCGTACCAGAACACCGGGGAGCTGTTTTTT.

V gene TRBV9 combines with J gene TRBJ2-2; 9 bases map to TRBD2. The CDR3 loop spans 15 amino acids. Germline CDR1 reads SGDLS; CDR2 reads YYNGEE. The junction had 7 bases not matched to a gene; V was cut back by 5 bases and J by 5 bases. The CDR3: CASRTSGQRTGELFF. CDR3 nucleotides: TGTGCCAGCAGGACTAGCGGCCAACGGACCGGGGAGCTGTTTTTT.

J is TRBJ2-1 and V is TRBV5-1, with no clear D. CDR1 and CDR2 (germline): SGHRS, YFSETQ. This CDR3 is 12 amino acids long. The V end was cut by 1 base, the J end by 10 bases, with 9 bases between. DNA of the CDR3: TGCGCCAGCAGCTTGAATTCTCGGGAGCAGTTCTTC. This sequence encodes CASSLNSREQFF.

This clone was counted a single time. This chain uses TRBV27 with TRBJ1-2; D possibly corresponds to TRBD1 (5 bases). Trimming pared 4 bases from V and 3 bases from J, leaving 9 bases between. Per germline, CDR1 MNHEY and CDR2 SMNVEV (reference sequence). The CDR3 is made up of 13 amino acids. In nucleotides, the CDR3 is TGTGCCAGCAGTTGGGGGGTCGACTATGGCTACACCTTC. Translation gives CASSWGVDYGYTF.

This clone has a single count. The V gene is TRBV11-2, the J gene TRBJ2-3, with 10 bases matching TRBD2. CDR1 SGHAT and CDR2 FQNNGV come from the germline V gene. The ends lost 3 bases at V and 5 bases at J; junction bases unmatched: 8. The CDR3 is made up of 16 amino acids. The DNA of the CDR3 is TGTGCCAGCAGCTTTGGACTAGCGGACTTCCGAGATACGCAGTATTTT. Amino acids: CASSFGLADFRDTQYF.

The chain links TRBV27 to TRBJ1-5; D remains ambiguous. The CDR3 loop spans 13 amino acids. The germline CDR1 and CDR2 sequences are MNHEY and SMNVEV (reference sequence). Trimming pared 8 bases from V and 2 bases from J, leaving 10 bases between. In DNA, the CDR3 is TGTGCCAGCCCTCGCCTAGGCAATCAGCCCCAGCATTTT. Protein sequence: CASPRLGNQPQHF.

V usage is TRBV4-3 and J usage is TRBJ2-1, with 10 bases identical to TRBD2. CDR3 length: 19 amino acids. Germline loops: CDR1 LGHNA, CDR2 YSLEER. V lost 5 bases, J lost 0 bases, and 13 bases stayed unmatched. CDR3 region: CASSKRWGTSASSYNEQFF. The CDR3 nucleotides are TGCGCCAGCAGCAAAAGATGGGGGACTAGCGCGAGCTCCTACAATGAGCAGTTCTTC.

The CDR3 spells CASSFPRDGSSYNEQFF. CDR3 bases: TGTGCCAGCAGTTTCCCACGGGACGGGAGCTCCTACAATGAGCAGTTCTTC. The rearrangement joins TRBV28 to TRBJ2-1; D may be TRBD2 (6 bases). The CDR3 runs 17 residues. V was pared by 3 bases and J by 0 bases, with 15 bases between. Germline V lookup: CDR1 MDHEN, CDR2 SYDVKM. The full variable domain, rest sourced from reference TRBV28 and TRBJ2-1, is DVKVTQSSRYLVKRTGEKVFLECVQDMDHENMFWYRQDPGLGLRLIYFSYDVKMKEKGDIPEGYSVSREKKERFSLILESASTNQTSMYLCASSFPRDGSSYNEQFFGPGTRLTVL.

CDR3 in amino acids: CASSQGGLAGRNTDTQYF. The CDR3 DNA sequence: TGTGCCAGCAGCCAAGGAGGGCTAGCGGGACGAAACACAGATACGCAGTATTTT. This chain links TRBV3-1 (or the pseudogene TRBV3-2) with TRBJ2-3, with 9 bases identical to TRBD2. The J segment lost 2 bases and the V segment lost 1 base, leaving 10 bases of the junction unmatched. The germline gives CDR1 LGHDT, CDR2 YNNKEL (reference sequence). The CDR3 has 18 residues.

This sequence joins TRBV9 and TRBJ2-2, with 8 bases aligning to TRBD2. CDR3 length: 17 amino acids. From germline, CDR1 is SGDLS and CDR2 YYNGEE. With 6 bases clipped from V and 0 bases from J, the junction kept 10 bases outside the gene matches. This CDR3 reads CASTLAGGAANTGELFF. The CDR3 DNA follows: TGTGCCAGCACCCTCGCGGGGGGAGCGGCGAACACCGGGGAGCTGTTTTTT.

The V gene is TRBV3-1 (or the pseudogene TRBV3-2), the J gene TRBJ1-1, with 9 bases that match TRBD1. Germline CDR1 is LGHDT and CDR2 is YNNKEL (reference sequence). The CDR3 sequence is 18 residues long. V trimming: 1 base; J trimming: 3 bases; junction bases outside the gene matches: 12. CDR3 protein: CASSQGLGTGGADTEAFF. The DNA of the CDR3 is TGTGCCAGCAGCCAAGGTTTAGGAACAGGGGGCGCGGACACTGAAGCTTTCTTT.

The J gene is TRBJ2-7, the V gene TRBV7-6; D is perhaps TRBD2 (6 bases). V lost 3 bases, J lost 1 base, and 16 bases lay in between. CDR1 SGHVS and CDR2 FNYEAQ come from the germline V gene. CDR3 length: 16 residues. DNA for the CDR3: TGTGCCAGCAGCTTGTTCGGGACTGGGGGTTCCTACGAGCAGTACTTC. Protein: CASSLFGTGGSYEQYF.

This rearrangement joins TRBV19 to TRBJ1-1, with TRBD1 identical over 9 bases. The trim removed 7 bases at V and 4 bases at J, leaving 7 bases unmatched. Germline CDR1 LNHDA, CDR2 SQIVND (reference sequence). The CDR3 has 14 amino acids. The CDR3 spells CASTFGTGLTEAFF. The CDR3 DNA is TGTGCCAGTACCTTTGGGACAGGGCTCACTGAAGCTTTCTTT.

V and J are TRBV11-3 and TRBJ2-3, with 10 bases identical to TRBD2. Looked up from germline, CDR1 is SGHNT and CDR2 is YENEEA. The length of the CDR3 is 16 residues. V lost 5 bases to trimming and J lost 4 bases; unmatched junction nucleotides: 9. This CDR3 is CASSPRLAGDADTQYF. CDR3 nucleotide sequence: TGTGCCAGCAGCCCTAGGCTAGCGGGGGACGCAGATACGCAGTATTTT.